Sequencing of this TCR beta chain was carried out in a study of regulatory T cells in long-lasting Graves disease. Study-wide results and caveats: Persistent disease preferred TRBV28, TRBJ1-2 and TRBJ2-5.

Time point in this sample: newly diagnosed GD, antithyroid drugs for less than 3 months. PBMC-extracted RNA yielded the TCR library. Tubes containing EDTA received nine milliliters of drawn peripheral blood. As regards this clonotype: Its cognate antigen is unknown.

The germline gives CDR1 MDHEN, CDR2 SYDVKM. V was trimmed by 4 bases and J by 1 base, leaving 13 bases between them. The CDR3 runs to 15 residues. Building of the TCR beta libraries involved iRepertoire HTBI primers and Arm-PCR of CDR3 regions. In TCRdb, the multiplex PCR reads were re-called with MiXCR into one record per CDR3 protein. The table has about 210,000 distinct CDR3 sequences, roughly 18% seen once; the top ten hold 12%. The same specimen was also included in a second study, on T cells in Graves' hyperthyroidism and ophthalmopathy. As that study records: Using the HTBI primer set, a first-round RT-PCR was run on the TCR CDR3.

The chain is built from TRBV28 and TRBJ2-5; D unresolved. The receptor comes from a woman aged 25 to 39 with Graves disease. The specimen was peripheral blood mononuclear cells (PBMCs), collected at new diagnosis, from a patient treated with antithyroid drugs. This CDR3 is CASSSPVPTQETQYF. DNA of the CDR3: TGTGCCAGCAGTTCTCCGGTGCCTACCCAAGAGACCCAGTACTTC.